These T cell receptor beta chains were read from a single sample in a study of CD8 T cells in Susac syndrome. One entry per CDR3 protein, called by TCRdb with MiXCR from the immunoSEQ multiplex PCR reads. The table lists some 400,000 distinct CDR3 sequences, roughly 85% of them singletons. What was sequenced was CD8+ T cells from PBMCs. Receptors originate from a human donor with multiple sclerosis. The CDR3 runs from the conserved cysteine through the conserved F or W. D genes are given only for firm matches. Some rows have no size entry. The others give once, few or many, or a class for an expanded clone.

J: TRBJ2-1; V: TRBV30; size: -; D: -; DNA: TGTGCCTGGAGAGAAGGAGGGATCGATGAGCAGTTCTTC; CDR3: CAWREGGIDEQFF
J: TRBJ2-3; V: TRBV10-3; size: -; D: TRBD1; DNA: TGTGCCATCAGCCGGGACAGGGGGAGCACAGATACGCAGTATTTT; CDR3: CAISRDRGSTDTQYF
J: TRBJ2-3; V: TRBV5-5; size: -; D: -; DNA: TGTGCCAGCAGCGGGTGGGACCTCACAGATACGCAGTATTTT; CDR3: CASSGWDLTDTQYF
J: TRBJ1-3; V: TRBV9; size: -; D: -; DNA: TGTGCCAGCAGTGAAACAGGGCCTGGGGCCTCTGGAAACACCATATATTTT; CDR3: CASSETGPGASGNTIYF
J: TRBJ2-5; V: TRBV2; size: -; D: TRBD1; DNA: TGTGCCAGCCTAGGTCCCCTGGACAGGCGGGCCCAAGAGACCCAGTACTTC; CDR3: CASLGPLDRRAQETQYF
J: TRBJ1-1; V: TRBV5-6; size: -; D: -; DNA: TGTGCCAGCAGCTACAACAGGGCCGATGGACACACTGAAGCTTTCTTT; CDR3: CASSYNRADGHTEAFF
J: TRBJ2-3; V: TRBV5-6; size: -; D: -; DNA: TGTGCCAGCAGCGTAGCGGCGGGTAGCACAGATACGCAGTATTTT; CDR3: CASSVAAGSTDTQYF
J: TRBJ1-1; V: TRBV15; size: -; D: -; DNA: TGTGCCACCAGCAGAGGTTGGACTGCGAACACTGAAGCTTTCTTT; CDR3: CATSRGWTANTEAFF
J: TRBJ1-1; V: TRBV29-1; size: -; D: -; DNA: TGCAGCTCCTCTCTTGAGGGCAATAAAGCTTTCTTT; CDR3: CSSSLEGNKAFF
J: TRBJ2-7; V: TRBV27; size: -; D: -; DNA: TGTGCCAGCAGTCATCACGAGCAGTACTTC; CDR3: CASSHHEQYF
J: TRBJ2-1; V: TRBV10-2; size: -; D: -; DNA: TGCGCCAGCACCAGCGGGCTTGAGCAGTTCTTC; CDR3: CASTSGLEQFF
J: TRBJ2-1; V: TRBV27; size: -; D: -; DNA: TGTGCCAGCAGACTGGGGGCTAATGAGCAGTTCTTC; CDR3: CASRLGANEQFF
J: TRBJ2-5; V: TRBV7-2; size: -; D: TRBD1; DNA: TGTGCCAGCAGCCACCGGGACAGGGTTAGAGAGACCCAGTACTTC; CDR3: CASSHRDRVRETQYF
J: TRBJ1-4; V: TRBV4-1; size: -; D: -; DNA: TGCGCCAGCAGCCAATCTCACACGGATGAAAAACTGTTTTTT; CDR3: CASSQSHTDEKLFF
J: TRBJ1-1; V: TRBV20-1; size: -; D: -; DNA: TGCAGTGCCTCAGATCAGATTATGAACACTGAAGCTTTCTTT; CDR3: CSASDQIMNTEAFF
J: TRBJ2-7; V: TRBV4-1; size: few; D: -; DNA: TGCGCCAGCAGCCCGGAACAGGGACTCGCCTACGAGCAGTACTTC; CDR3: CASSPEQGLAYEQYF
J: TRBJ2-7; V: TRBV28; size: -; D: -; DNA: TGTGCCAGCAGCTTAATGGGGGGCCCGGGGGACATACCCCCCTACGAGCAGTACTTC; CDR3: CASSLMGGPGDIPPYEQYF
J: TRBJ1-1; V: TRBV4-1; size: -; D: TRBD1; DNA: TGCGCCAGCAGCCCGAAGACAGGGGCGACAGATGAAGCTTTCTTT; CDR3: CASSPKTGATDEAFF
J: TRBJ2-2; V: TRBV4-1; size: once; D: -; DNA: TGCGCCAGCAGCCAAGAAAATTCCGGGGAGCTGTTTTTT; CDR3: CASSQENSGELFF
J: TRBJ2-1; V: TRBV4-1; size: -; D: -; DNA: TGCGCCAGCAGCCAAGGTGTCCAGCGACGTGAGCAGTTCTTC; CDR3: CASSQGVQRREQFF
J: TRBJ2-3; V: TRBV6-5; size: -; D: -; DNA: TGTGCCAGCAGTAACACTCGGATTGAGGGGGATACGCAGTATTTT; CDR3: CASSNTRIEGDTQYF
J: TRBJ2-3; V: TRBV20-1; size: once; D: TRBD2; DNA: TGCAGTGCACCACTAGCGGGACTTAGCACAGATACGCAGTATTTT; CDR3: CSAPLAGLSTDTQYF
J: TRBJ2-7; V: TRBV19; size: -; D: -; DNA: TGTGCCAGTAGCACGACAGCTGCGCCGGGGTCCTACGAGCAGTACTTC; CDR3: CASSTTAAPGSYEQYF
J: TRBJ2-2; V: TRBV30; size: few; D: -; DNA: TGTGCCTGGAGTCTATCCGGGGAGCTGTTTTTT; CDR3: CAWSLSGELFF
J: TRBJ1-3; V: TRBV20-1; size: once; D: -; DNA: TGCAGTGCTCCCAACAGGGAGAGTGGAAACACCATATATTTT; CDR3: CSAPNRESGNTIYF
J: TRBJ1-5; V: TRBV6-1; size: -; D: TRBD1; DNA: TGTGCCAGCAGCCCCACCTCGGGACAGGGTGGGCGACAGCCCCAGCATTTT; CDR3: CASSPTSGQGGRQPQHF
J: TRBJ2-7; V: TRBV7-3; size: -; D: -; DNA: TGTGCCAGCAGCTATGCGTACGGCTACGAGCAGTACTTC; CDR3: CASSYAYGYEQYF
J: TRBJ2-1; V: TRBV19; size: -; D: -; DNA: TGTGCCAGTAGTGCCGATTTTTACAATGAGCAGTTCTTC; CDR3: CASSADFYNEQFF
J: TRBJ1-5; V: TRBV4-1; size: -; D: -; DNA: TGCGCCAGCAGCCAGTACTCAGGTCAGCCCCAGCATTTT; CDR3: CASSQYSGQPQHF
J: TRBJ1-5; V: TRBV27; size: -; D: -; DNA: TGTGCCAGCGGCCTGCCGGGTCTCCAGCATTTT; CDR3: CASGLPGLQHF
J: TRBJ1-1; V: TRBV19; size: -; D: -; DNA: TGTGCCAGTAGCGATACAGGCTGGAGTGAAGCTTTCTTT; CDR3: CASSDTGWSEAFF
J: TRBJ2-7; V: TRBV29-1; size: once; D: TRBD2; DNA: TGCAGCGTTGAAGATGGCCAAAGCGGGGGGGCCTACGAGCAGTACTTC; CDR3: CSVEDGQSGGAYEQYF
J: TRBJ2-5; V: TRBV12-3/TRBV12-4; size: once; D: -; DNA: TGTGCCAGCTCAGACGTGCTGGGGGGCCAAGAGACCCAGTACTTC; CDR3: CASSDVLGGQETQYF
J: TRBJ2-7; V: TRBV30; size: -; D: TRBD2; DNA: TGTGCCTGGAAACTAGCGGGCCTCGAGCAGTACTTC; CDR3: CAWKLAGLEQYF
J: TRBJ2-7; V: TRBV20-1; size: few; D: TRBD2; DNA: TGCAGTGCTAGGCCGCCTGGACTAGCGGGAAGGGTGGGGGACTACGAGCAGTACTTC; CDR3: CSARPPGLAGRVGDYEQYF
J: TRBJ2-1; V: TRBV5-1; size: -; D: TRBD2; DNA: TGCGCCAGCAGCTTGGTGTTGATCGGGAGGGCCGGGGACAATGAGCAGTTCTTC; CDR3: CASSLVLIGRAGDNEQFF
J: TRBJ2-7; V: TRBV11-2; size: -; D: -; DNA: TGTGCCAGCAGCGCCGGGGGCGTCTACGAGCAGTACTTC; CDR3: CASSAGGVYEQYF
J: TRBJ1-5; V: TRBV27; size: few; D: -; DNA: TGTGCCAGCAGTTTTGGATATAGCAATCAGCCCCAGCATTTT; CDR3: CASSFGYSNQPQHF
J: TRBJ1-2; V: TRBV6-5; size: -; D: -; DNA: TGTGCCAGCAGTTCGACACGGAGCTATGGCTACACCTTC; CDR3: CASSSTRSYGYTF
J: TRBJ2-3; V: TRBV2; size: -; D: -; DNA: TGTGCCAGCAGACTCACAGGGGGTATAGCGGGGGACACAGATACGCAGTATTTT; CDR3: CASRLTGGIAGDTDTQYF
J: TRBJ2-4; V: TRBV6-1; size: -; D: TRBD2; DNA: TGTGCCAGCAGTCCCGGTATAGCGGGCGGGGAGGGAAACATTCAGTACTTC; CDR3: CASSPGIAGGEGNIQYF
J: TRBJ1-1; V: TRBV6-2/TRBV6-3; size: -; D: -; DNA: TGTGCCAGCAGTACATCTCTTGGCGGGTGGACTGAAGCTTTCTTT; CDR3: CASSTSLGGWTEAFF
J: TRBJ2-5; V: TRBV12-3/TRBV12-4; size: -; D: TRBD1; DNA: TGTGCCAGCAGCTACCGGGACAGGGGAGAATGGACCCAGTACTTC; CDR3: CASSYRDRGEWTQYF
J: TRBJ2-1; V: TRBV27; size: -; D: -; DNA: TGTGCCAGCAGTTTAAGGGTAACCTACAATGAGCAGTTCTTC; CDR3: CASSLRVTYNEQFF
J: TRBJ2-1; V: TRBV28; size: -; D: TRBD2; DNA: TGTGCCAGCAGTTTTCAGCTAGCGGCCAATGAGCAGTTCTTC; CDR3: CASSFQLAANEQFF
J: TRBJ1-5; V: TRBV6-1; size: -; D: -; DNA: TGTGCCAGCAGTTGGGCAGTTAATAGCAATCAGCCCCAGCATTTT; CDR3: CASSWAVNSNQPQHF
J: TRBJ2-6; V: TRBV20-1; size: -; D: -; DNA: TGCAGTGCTAGAGTTCCGCGTGCTGGGGCCAACGTCCTGACTTTC; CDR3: CSARVPRAGANVLTF
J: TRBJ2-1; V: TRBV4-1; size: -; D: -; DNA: TGCGCCAGCGGCTGGGGAATTAGCTCCTACAATGAGCAGTTCTTC; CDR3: CASGWGISSYNEQFF
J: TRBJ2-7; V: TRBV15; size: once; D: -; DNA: TGTGCCACCAGCACCACAGGCTACGAGCAGTACTTC; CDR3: CATSTTGYEQYF
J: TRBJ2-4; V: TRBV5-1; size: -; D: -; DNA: TGCGCCAGCAGAGGGTTGCGTCCGAGTAACTTAGCCAAAAACATTCAGTACTTC; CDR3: CASRGLRPSNLAKNIQYF
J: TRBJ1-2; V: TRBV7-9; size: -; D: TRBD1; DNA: TGTGCCAGCAGCCACATAGGGACAGGGTATGGCTACACCTTC; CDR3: CASSHIGTGYGYTF
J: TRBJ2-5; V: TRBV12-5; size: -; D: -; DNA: TGTGCTAGTGGACTGGCCCCAAGTCGCCGACCTGAAGAGACCCAGTACTTC; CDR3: CASGLAPSRRPEETQYF
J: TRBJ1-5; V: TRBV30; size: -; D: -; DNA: TGTGCCTGGAGTCACCTGGACCCCCCGAAAGGGGATCAGCCCCAGCATTTT; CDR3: CAWSHLDPPKGDQPQHF
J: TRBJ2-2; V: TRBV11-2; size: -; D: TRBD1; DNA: TGTGCCAGCAGCACTCGGACAGGACCCTTCACCGGGGAGCTGTTTTTT; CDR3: CASSTRTGPFTGELFF
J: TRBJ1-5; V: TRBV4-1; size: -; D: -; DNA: TGCGCCAGCAGCCACACAGGGAATCAGCCCCAGCATTTT; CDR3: CASSHTGNQPQHF